This TCR beta chain was sequenced during a study of blood T cell repertoires in COVID-19 (dated by TCRdb to the early 2020s). Background for the entire study: Samples from collaborators originated in the United States, Italy and Spain and spanned both the acute and convalescent phases of COVID-19. The material from the prospective study consisted of cDNA or gDNA derived from T cells, B-cell-depleted T cells, or PBMCs. Subjects who had been exposed to COVID-19, were actively infected with it, or had recovered from it provided the deeply sampled blood TCRbeta repertoires that made up the dataset. The repertoires were released in a freely available public database meant as a resource for research on the immune response to SARS-CoV-2. Samples came from the ongoing ImmuneRACE study (first 160 participants) plus 1,254 subjects from 6 global collaborators. A de-identified subject ID, COVID-19 status, age in years and sex were almost always included in the sample metadata. HLA class I and class II types, where available, came from metadata supplied by the sample provider rather than from assay-based typing. Paper-wide results and their limitations: How much clinical and demographic metadata was included differed by source and by participant, and the metadata was provided uncurated.

On this clone: There is no known antigen for this receptor. No quality values exist for individual bases; no much larger clone is one base distant.

V and J are trimmed by 3 bases and 7 bases, and the gene matches miss 5 bases of the junction. For CDR1 and CDR2, the germline V gene lists MNHNS and SASEGT. The cysteine opens and the phenylalanine closes a CDR3 of 13 amino acids. The entry retains the CDR3 DNA only, 39 bases that are in frame from base 1. A second Seattle source provided samples from volunteer blood donors who had recovered from COVID-19. The collaborating institutions used their own protocols to collect whole blood in K2EDTA tubes. For TCRbeta analysis, collaborators shipped samples as frozen whole blood, isolated PBMCs, or DNA extracted from either of those sample types. The immunoSEQ Assay, a bias-controlled multiplex PCR, was used to amplify TCRbeta CDR3 regions from genomic DNA. In the source study's methods: Nucleated cell counts per sample were estimated from amplification of reference gene primers within the assay. To quantify the absolute abundance of each unique TCRbeta CDR3 rearrangement, sequence reads were collapsed and filtered. Productive Simpson clonality was computed per sample as the square root of Simpson's diversity index over productive rearrangements. TCRdb took this table from immuneACCESS and kept in-frame rearrangements with V and J called. Such tables lack part of the clones; where checked against another copy, unresolved V genes explain under half of the gap, and the rest is unexplained. That table gives V, J and clone size, and the DNA gave D and trimming. The sample table holds over 120,000 clones, of which more than 75% were seen once. Of the sample, 30% to 45% is held by the ten largest clones.

The sequence links TRBV6-1 to TRBJ2-7, with 8 bases aligning to TRBD1. The clonotype was recovered from a man in his forties or fifties who had recovered from COVID-19. The sequenced material came from peripheral blood. The DNA sequence is as follows: TGTGCCAGCAGTGACAGGGGGCTGGGAGAGCAGTACTTC. The encoded protein is CASSDRGLGEQYF.